This paragraph covers one T cell receptor beta chain sequence. Its antigen is as yet unknown. The TCR cDNA carried a universal primer site and UMIs from 5'RACE template switching. TCRdb ran MiXCR on the 5' RACE reads and lists one entry per CDR3 protein. Of 120,000 or so distinct CDR3 sequences listed, 8% to 10% are singletons. The CDR3 contains 14 residues. From germline, CDR1 is LGHDT and CDR2 YNNKEL (reference sequence). V lost 5 bases and J lost 2; bases outside the gene matches: 4. The source of the sample is a study of T cells after yellow fever vaccination. Turning to the study itself: Fractions low in cell number were prepared with SMART-Seq v4 Ultra Low Input. Findings and caveats of the study: Peaking on day 5 versus 15, the secondary response was faster but weaker. Re-detected after boosting: most primary clones, almost 97% of CD4 and under 90% of CD8.

The source is a man younger than 35 who received the YFV17D yellow fever vaccine. The specimen was CD8+ T cells sorted from PBMCs, collected on the day of the yellow fever booster vaccination. The J gene is TRBJ1-2, the V gene TRBV3-1; 8 nucleotides match TRBD1. The CDR3: CASSTWTGNYGYTF. CDR3 DNA: TGTGCCAGCAGCACCTGGACAGGGAACTATGGCTACACCTTC.